A selection of T cell receptor beta chains follows, all from one sample in a study of blood T cells in healthy people across ages. MiXCR was run by TCRdb on the 5' RACE reads, yielding one entry per CDR3 protein. The sample has under 2,000,000 distinct CDR3 sequences, roughly 52% seen once. Sequencing was carried out using blood. These receptors all stem from a woman between 35 and 50 years old in good health. CDR3s include the opening cysteine and the closing phenylalanine or tryptophan. Each record gives: J gene, clone size, D gene, V gene, CDR3 DNA, CDR3 protein. A D gene is named only where the DNA matches it firmly. Size is omitted from some rows. Given values are once, few, many or a class for expanded clones.

J gene: TRBJ2-7
clone size: NA
D gene: NA
V gene: TRBV20-1
CDR3 DNA: TGCAGTGCTAGAACTAGCCACTCCTACGAGCAGTACTTC
CDR3 protein: CSARTSHSYEQYF

J gene: TRBJ2-5
clone size: NA
D gene: NA
V gene: TRBV6-5
CDR3 DNA: TGTGCCAGCAGTTGGGGGAAGTACCAAGAGACCCAGTACTTC
CDR3 protein: CASSWGKYQETQYF

J gene: TRBJ2-3
clone size: NA
D gene: NA
V gene: TRBV7-2
CDR3 DNA: TGTGCCAGCAGCTTGGAAATAGCGGCGGAAGGACGGCGGGCGCAGTATTTT
CDR3 protein: CASSLEIAAEGRRAQYF

J gene: TRBJ1-4
clone size: NA
D gene: NA
V gene: TRBV11-2
CDR3 DNA: TGTGCCAGCAGCTGGAGGGGTCTAACTGATGAAAAACTGTTTTTT
CDR3 protein: CASSWRGLTDEKLFF

J gene: TRBJ1-2
clone size: few
D gene: NA
V gene: TRBV4-2
CDR3 DNA: TGTGCCAGCAGCCAAGAGTCCGGGGTCAATGGCTACACCTTC
CDR3 protein: CASSQESGVNGYTF

J gene: TRBJ2-7
clone size: few
D gene: TRBD2
V gene: TRBV12-3/TRBV12-4
CDR3 DNA: TGTGCCAGCAGTTCTAGCGGGGGGGTTCGGTCCGAGCAGTACTTC
CDR3 protein: CASSSSGGVRSEQYF

J gene: TRBJ2-5
clone size: NA
D gene: NA
V gene: TRBV4-1
CDR3 DNA: TGCGCCACCTCCACCGGGGGTTTCCAAGAGACCCAGTACTTC
CDR3 protein: CATSTGGFQETQYF

J gene: TRBJ2-7
clone size: few
D gene: TRBD1
V gene: TRBV9
CDR3 DNA: TGTGCCAGCAGCGGGGGGACAGGGGGCCAGTACTACGAGCAGTACTTC
CDR3 protein: CASSGGTGGQYYEQYF

J gene: TRBJ2-3
clone size: few
D gene: TRBD2
V gene: TRBV19
CDR3 DNA: TGTGCCAGTACCAACGGAGGACTAGCGGGGGGATTCACAGATACGCAGTATTTT
CDR3 protein: CASTNGGLAGGFTDTQYF

J gene: TRBJ1-1
clone size: NA
D gene: TRBD1
V gene: TRBV27
CDR3 DNA: TGTGCCAGCAGTTTATCGAAGGGACAGGGATGGACTGAAGCTTTCTTT
CDR3 protein: CASSLSKGQGWTEAFF

J gene: TRBJ2-6
clone size: many
D gene: NA
V gene: TRBV12-3/TRBV12-4
CDR3 DNA: TGTGCCAGCAGTATTACAGGTTGGCAAAGCTCTGGGGCCAACGTCCTGACTTTC
CDR3 protein: CASSITGWQSSGANVLTF